Sequencing of this TCR beta chain was carried out in a study of blood T cells in healthy people across ages. General study results and limits: Getting older went along with TCR beta diversity per million T cells dropping roughly linearly.

This clonotype was found a few times. What it binds is not known. Then a second PCR, running roughly 6 to 11 cycles, was carried out with a sample-barcoded 5' primer and a J-beta primer mix. TCRdb used MiXCR to reprocess the 5' RACE reads, holding one entry per CDR3 protein. The profile shows some 1.4 million distinct CDR3 sequences, 42% of them singletons. This receptor was identified in a young woman in good health. Material: blood.

The CDR3 region is CASSQGPTGGASTDTQYF. CDR3 sequence (DNA): TGTGCCAGCAGCCAAGGGCCGACTGGCGGGGCGAGCACAGATACGCAGTATTTT. The chain recombines TRBV4-2 with TRBJ2-3; D perhaps matches TRBD2 (6 bases). Germline V gene lookup returns CDR1 LGHNA and CDR2 YNFKEQ. The V end lost 1 base, the J end lost 0 bases, and 17 bases lay between the germline ends. The CDR3 extends over 18 amino acids.